What follows are 26 T cell receptor beta chains derived from one specimen sequenced in a study of blood T cell repertoires in COVID-19. The repertoire was sequenced with immunoSEQ multiplex PCR; TCRdb's copy has only in-frame clones and lacks some. The data show just over 150,000 clones, roughly 90% seen once. Source material: peripheral blood. These receptor sequences come from a man aged 25-45 years with COVID-19, enrolled during active disease.

In this sample, this clone turned up a few times. Given the absence of the conserved phenylalanine or tryptophan at the CDR3 end, a read error is likely. Because the CDR3's place on the DNA is in doubt, the DNA is left out and the CDR3 is given as listed by TCRdb. CDR3 residues: CASSFPGTSGGPS. The chain joins TRBV28 to TRBJ2-7; the table's D call of TRBD2 was not tested on the DNA. Germline V gives CDR1 MDHEN, CDR2 SYDVKM. The CDR3 has 13 residues if both end residues are counted.

The rearrangement links TRBV3-1 (or the pseudogene TRBV3-2) to TRBJ2-5; 8 positions agree with TRBD1. The CDR3 extends over 15 amino acids. V was pared by 3 bases and J by 1 base, with 4 bases of the junction left unmatched. The germline V gene encodes CDR1 LGHDT and CDR2 YNNKEL (reference sequence). CDR3: CASSQDRVFQETQYF. The CDR3 DNA reads TGTGCCAGCAGCCAGGACAGGGTTTTCCAAGAGACCCAGTACTTC.

CDR3 nucleotides: TGTGCCAGCAGTTATGCGAAGGGACAGAATCCCAATGGCTACACCTTC. Its translation: CASSYAKGQNPNGYTF. The chain uses TRBV27 and TRBJ1-2, with 7 bases that match TRBD1. CDR1 and CDR2 (germline): MNHEY, SMNVEV (reference sequence). The trim removed 4 bases at V and 6 bases at J, leaving 14 bases unmatched. The CDR3 is made up of 16 amino acids.

The chain recombines TRBV12-5 with TRBJ2-2, with a weak D call TRBD2 (6 bases). The V gene lost 6 bases and the J gene lost 5 bases, with 10 bases spanning the gap. Per the germline V gene, CDR1 is LGHNT and CDR2 is FRNRAP. The CDR3 contains 13 residues. The CDR3 here is CASGPGGTGELFF. CDR3 nucleotide sequence: TGTGCTAGTGGGCCTGGGGGGACCGGGGAGCTGTTTTTT.

The rearrangement joins TRBV12-3 or TRBV12-4 to TRBJ2-5; a possible D gene is TRBD1 (6 bases). The CDR3 is 13 amino acids. The V gene lost 7 bases and the J gene lost 4 bases, with 13 bases spanning the gap. The CDR3 DNA reads as TGTGCCAGCAACTCCCTCAGGGGAGAGACCCAGTACTTC. Amino acid sequence: CASNSLRGETQYF.

This clone occurred a few times. This sequence joins TRBV11-2 and TRBJ1-2; D remains ambiguous. The CDR3 contains 14 residues. Trimming took off 5 bases at V and 4 bases at J, with 14 bases between the two ends. The germline V gene encodes CDR1 SGHAT and CDR2 FQNNGV. The CDR3 sequence: CASSPNRGGYGYTF. Written as DNA, the CDR3 is TGTGCCAGCAGCCCGAACCGGGGTGGCTATGGCTACACCTTC. Variable domain in full (rest from reference TRBV11-2 and TRBJ1-2): EAGVAQSPRYKIIEKRQSVAFWCNPISGHATLYWYQQILGQGPKLLIQFQNNGVVDDSQLPKDRFSAERLKGVDSTLKIQPAKLEDSAVYLCASSPNRGGYGYTFGSGTRLTVV.

This chain connects TRBV7-3 to TRBJ2-2; 7 nucleotides align to TRBD2. Per the germline V gene, CDR1 is SGHTA and CDR2 is FQGTGA. The V and J ends lost 5 bases and 1 base, in that order; junction bases with no gene match: 4. The CDR3 sequence is 15 residues long. CDR3 in DNA: TGTGCCAGCAGCCGGGGGGAGAAGAACACCGGGGAGCTGTTTTTT. As protein: CASSRGEKNTGELFF.

The rearrangement links TRBV4-3 to TRBJ2-5; weak D call: TRBD2 (7 bases). CDR1 is LGHNA, CDR2 YSLEER, per germline. The length of the CDR3 is 16 residues. V was cut by 1 base and J by 7 bases, with 19 bases left in between. DNA for the CDR3: TGCGCCAGCAGCCAAGTTCTAGGGGGGGAGATGGGGACCCAGTACTTC. Encoded protein: CASSQVLGGEMGTQYF.

Here the CDR3 DNA reads TGTGCCTGGAGTGTCCCTCCTTCACCCCTCCACTTT. Encoded protein: CAWSVPPSPLHF. The chain is built from TRBV30 and TRBJ1-6, with D unresolved. From germline, CDR1 is GTSNPN and CDR2 SVGIG (reference sequence). This CDR3 has 12 residues. V was pared by 0 bases and J by 9 bases, with 6 bases between.

The rearrangement uses TRBV18 and TRBJ2-3; D is possibly TRBD2 (6 bases). Germline V gene lookup returns CDR1 KGHSH and CDR2 LQKENI. CDR3 length: 15 amino acids. The V end was cut by 3 bases, the J end by 3 bases, with 13 bases between. CDR3 DNA sequence: TGTGCCAGCTCACCTCCGGGAGCCGTGACAGATACGCAGTATTTT. This sequence encodes CASSPPGAVTDTQYF.

The chain links TRBV5-4 to TRBJ1-2, with D possibly matching TRBD1 (6 bases). Germline CDR1 reads SGHNT; CDR2 reads YYREEE (reference sequence). V was pared by 2 bases and J by 12 bases, with 14 bases between. This CDR3 has 12 residues. The CDR3 sequence is CASSFQTGTHTF. In nucleotides, the CDR3 is TGTGCCAGCAGCTTTCAAACAGGGACGCACACCTTC.

The rearrangement uses TRBV9 and TRBJ2-5, with D possibly TRBD2 on 5 matching bases. Trimming removed 0 bases at V and 5 bases at J, with 17 bases between. CDR1 is SGDLS, CDR2 YYNGEE, per germline. CDR3 size: 16 residues. The CDR3 nucleotides read TGTGCCAGCAGCGTAGGAAACGGGGTAGTAGGGGAGACCCAGTACTTC. Translating it yields CASSVGNGVVGETQYF.

The chain links TRBV6-2 or TRBV6-3 to TRBJ2-1, with D uncertain. V lost 4 bases and J 4 bases, leaving 5 bases between the germline ends. The V gene's germline CDR1 is MNHEY and CDR2 SVGEGT. The CDR3 is 12 residues long. The CDR3 region is CASSFAYNEQFF. DNA of the CDR3: TGTGCCAGCAGTTTCGCGTACAATGAGCAGTTCTTC.

This rearrangement joins TRBV27 to TRBJ1-2, with a weak D call TRBD1 (6 bases). Trimming shortened V by 3 bases and J by 8 bases, and 13 bases separated the two germline ends. Germline CDR1 is MNHEY and CDR2 is SMNVEV (reference sequence). The CDR3 sequence is 13 residues long. This CDR3 reads CASSFGGGSGYTF. CDR3 coding DNA: TGTGCCAGCAGTTTTGGGGGGGGCAGCGGCTACACCTTC.

This chain links TRBV7-2 with TRBJ1-1; D ambiguous. V dropped 5 bases and J dropped 3 bases, with 19 bases sitting between them. Germline-derived CDR1 and CDR2 are SGHTA and FQGNSA. This CDR3 region has 16 residues. CDR3: CASSPRVRGWDTEAFF. The CDR3 region has the DNA TGTGCCAGCAGCCCCCGGGTCAGAGGGTGGGACACTGAAGCTTTCTTT.

The V call is TRBV27, the J call TRBJ1-1; D unresolved. Germline V gene lookup returns CDR1 MNHEY and CDR2 SMNVEV (reference sequence). The CDR3 runs 13 residues. The ends were cut back, 5 bases at V and 4 bases at J, with 11 bases in the middle. The CDR3 is CASSEAVGTEAFF. The CDR3 coding sequence is TGTGCCAGCAGTGAGGCCGTGGGCACTGAAGCTTTCTTT.

CDR3 bases: TGTGCCAGCAGCTCGAAGACAGGAAACACCGGGGAGCTGTTTTTT. This sequence encodes CASSSKTGNTGELFF. The chain employs TRBV7-7 and TRBJ2-2, with a possible D match to TRBD1 (6 bases). V gave up 4 bases and J gave up 2 bases, with 11 bases separating them. Looked up from germline, CDR1 is SSHAT and CDR2 is FNYEAQ (reference sequence). This CDR3 comprises 15 residues.

The chain employs TRBV7-2 and TRBJ1-6, with no clear D. V lost 4 bases, J lost 4 bases, and 8 bases lay in between. Germline CDR1 reads SGHTA; CDR2 reads FQGNSA. This CDR3 spans 14 amino acids. CDR3 DNA: TGTGCCAGCAGCTCTCGAGAGTATAATTCACCCCTCCACTTT. As protein: CASSSREYNSPLHF.

A single count supports this clone. The gene calls are TRBV12-3 or TRBV12-4 and TRBJ2-2; D gene uncertain. The V and J ends lost 2 bases and 3 bases respectively, with 4 bases between them. The CDR3 sequence is 13 residues long. The CDR3 region is CASSLSYTGELFF. The CDR3 DNA reads TGTGCCAGCAGTTTATCCTACACCGGGGAGCTGTTTTTT.

The rearrangement uses TRBV19 and TRBJ1-2; TRBD1 might be the D (5 bases). Germline V gene data show CDR1 as LNHDA and CDR2 as SQIVND (reference sequence). The CDR3 loop spans 16 amino acids. V was shortened by 5 bases and J by 2 bases, with 18 bases between the two germline ends. As DNA, the CDR3 is TGTGCCAGTAGTTTTTTAGGGCAGGGCTCGAACTATGGCTACACCTTC. Translating gives CASSFLGQGSNYGYTF.

This chain joins TRBV7-2 and TRBJ2-5; TRBD2 agrees at 9 bases. V was pared by 0 bases and J by 2 bases, with 7 bases of the junction left unmatched. The germline V gene has CDR1 SGHTA and CDR2 FQGNSA. This CDR3 has 17 amino acids. The CDR3 loop reads CASSLAAGGPPQETQYF. DNA for the CDR3: TGTGCCAGCAGCTTAGCGGCGGGGGGGCCTCCACAAGAGACCCAGTACTTC.

The chain employs TRBV7-9 and TRBJ1-3; 8 bases agree with TRBD1. J lost 2 bases, V lost 6 bases, and 6 bases had no gene match. The CDR3 extends over 15 amino acids. Germline V lookup: CDR1 SEHNR, CDR2 FQNEAQ (reference sequence). CDR3 nucleotide sequence: TGTGCCAGCAGTCTCTTACAGGGGGCTGGAAACACCATATATTTT. It codes for CASSLLQGAGNTIYF. Full variable domain (remainder filled in from reference TRBV7-9 and TRBJ1-3): DTGVSQNPRHKITKRGQNVTFRCDPISEHNRLYWYRQTLGQGPEFLTYFQNEAQLEKSRLLSDRFSAERPKGSFSTLEIQRTEQGDSAMYLCASSLLQGAGNTIYFGEGSWLTVV.

The chain recombines TRBV2 with TRBJ1-1; 9 nucleotides match TRBD1. Germline trimming cut 7 bases from V and 11 bases from J; bases unmatched to any gene: 17. CDR1 and CDR2 (germline): SNHLY, FYNNEI. The CDR3 is made up of 15 amino acids. This CDR3 reads CASNERQGGSKEAFF. The CDR3 region has the DNA TGTGCCAGCAACGAGCGACAGGGGGGGTCTAAAGAGGCTTTCTTT.

The J gene is TRBJ1-2, the V gene TRBV3-1 (or the pseudogene TRBV3-2), with a tentative D call TRBD1 (5 bases). Trimming left V 0 bases short and J 5 bases short, with 13 bases between. Looked up from germline, CDR1 is LGHDT and CDR2 is YNNKEL (reference sequence). The CDR3 extends over 15 amino acids. The CDR3 sequence: CASSQDYQGGYGYTF. The CDR3 DNA reads TGTGCCAGCAGCCAAGATTACCAGGGAGGATATGGCTACACCTTC.

The chain combines TRBV5-1 with TRBJ2-3; D is ambiguous. This CDR3 is built from 14 residues. Germline V gives CDR1 SGHRS, CDR2 YFSETQ. V lost 0 bases and J 2 bases, leaving 7 bases between the germline ends. Here the CDR3 reads CASSLDSNTDTQYF. The CDR3 DNA reads as TGCGCCAGCAGCTTGGACTCGAACACAGATACGCAGTATTTT.

The chain uses TRBV2 and TRBJ1-2; D unclear. In germline, CDR1 is SNHLY, CDR2 FYNNEI. This CDR3 spans 13 amino acids. The V and J ends lost 3 bases and 2 bases respectively, with 7 bases between them. CDR3 in DNA: TGTGCCAGCAGTGACCGAGCGAACTATGGCTACACCTTC. It yields the protein CASSDRANYGYTF.